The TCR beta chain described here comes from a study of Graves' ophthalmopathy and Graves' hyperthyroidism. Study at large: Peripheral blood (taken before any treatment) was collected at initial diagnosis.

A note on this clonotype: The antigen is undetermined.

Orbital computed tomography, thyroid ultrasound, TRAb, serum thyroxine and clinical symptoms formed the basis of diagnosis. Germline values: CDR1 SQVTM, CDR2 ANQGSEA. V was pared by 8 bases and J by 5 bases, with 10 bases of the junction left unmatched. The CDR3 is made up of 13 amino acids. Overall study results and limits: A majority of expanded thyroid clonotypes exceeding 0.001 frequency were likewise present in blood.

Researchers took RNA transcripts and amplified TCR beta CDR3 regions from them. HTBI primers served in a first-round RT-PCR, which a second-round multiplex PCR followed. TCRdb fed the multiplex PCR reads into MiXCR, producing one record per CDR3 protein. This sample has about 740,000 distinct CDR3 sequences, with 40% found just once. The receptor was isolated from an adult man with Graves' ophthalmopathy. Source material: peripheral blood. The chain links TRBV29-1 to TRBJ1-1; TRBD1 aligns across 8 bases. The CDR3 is CSLDGTGDTEAFF. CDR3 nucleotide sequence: TGCAGCTTAGACGGGACAGGCGATACTGAAGCTTTCTTT.